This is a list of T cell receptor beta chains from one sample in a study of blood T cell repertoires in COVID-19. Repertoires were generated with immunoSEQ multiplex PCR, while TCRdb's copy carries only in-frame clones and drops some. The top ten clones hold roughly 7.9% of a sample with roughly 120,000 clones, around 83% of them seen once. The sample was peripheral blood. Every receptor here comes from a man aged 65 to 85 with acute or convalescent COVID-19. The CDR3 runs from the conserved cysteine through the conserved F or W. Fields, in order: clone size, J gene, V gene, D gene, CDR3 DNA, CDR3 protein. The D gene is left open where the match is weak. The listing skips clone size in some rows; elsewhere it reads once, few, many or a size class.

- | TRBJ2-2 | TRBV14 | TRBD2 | TGTGCCAGCAGCCAAGATTACGGGAGGGGAGGTACCGGGGAGCTGTTTTTT | CASSQDYGRGGTGELFF
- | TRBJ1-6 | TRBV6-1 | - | TGTGCCGGCAGTGAAGCCCTAGTAAATTCACCCCTCCACTTT | CAGSEALVNSPLHF
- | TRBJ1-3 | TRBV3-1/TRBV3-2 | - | TGTGCCAGCAGCCAAGATGCCGGGACTGGAAACACCATATATTTT | CASSQDAGTGNTIYF
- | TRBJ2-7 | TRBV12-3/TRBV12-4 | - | TGTGCCAGCAGTACACTCGACAGCTACGAGCAGTACTTC | CASSTLDSYEQYF
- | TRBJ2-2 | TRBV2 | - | TGTGCCAGCAGCCCCACCGGGGGTCCCGGGGAGCTGTTTTTT | CASSPTGGPGELFF
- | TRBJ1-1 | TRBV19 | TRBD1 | TGTGCCAGTAGTAATCCGGGACAGGGGGTGAGGATGAACACTGAAGCTTTCTTT | CASSNPGQGVRMNTEAFF
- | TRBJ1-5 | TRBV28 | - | TGTGCCAGCAGGGGGGCGCTACAGCCCCAGCATTTT | CASRGALQPQHF
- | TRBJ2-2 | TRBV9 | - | TGTGCCAGCAGCGTCCGGGAGTACTCCAACACCGGGGAGCTGTTTTTT | CASSVREYSNTGELFF
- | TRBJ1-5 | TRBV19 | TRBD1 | TGTGCCAGTAGTATCACCACGGGACAGAACAATCAGCCCCAGCATTTT | CASSITTGQNNQPQHF
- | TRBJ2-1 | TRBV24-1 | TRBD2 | TGTGCCACCCAACCGGGACTAGCGGGGGGGCATGAGCAGTTCTTC | CATQPGLAGGHEQFF
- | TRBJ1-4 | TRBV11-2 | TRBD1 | TGTGCCAGCAGCCTTACAGGGGTCGGTCGTCAAAAACTGTTTTTT | CASSLTGVGRQKLFF
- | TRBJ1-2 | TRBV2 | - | TGTGCCAGCAGTGAGGGGCTTACTAACTATGGCTACACCTTC | CASSEGLTNYGYTF
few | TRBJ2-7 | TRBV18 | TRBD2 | TGTGCCAGCTCACCCGAGACTAGCGGGGGGGCGAGCTACGAGCAGTACTTC | CASSPETSGGASYEQYF
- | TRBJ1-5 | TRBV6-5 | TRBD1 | TGTGCCAGCATGTACTCCGGACAGGGTATGAAGCCCCAGCATTTT | CASMYSGQGMKPQHF
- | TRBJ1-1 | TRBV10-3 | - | TGTGCCATCAGGCCCGTTACAGGGCGCACTGAAGCTTTCTTT | CAIRPVTGRTEAFF
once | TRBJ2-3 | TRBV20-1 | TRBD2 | TGCAGTGCTAGTCCGCCCCCGGGACTAGCGGGAGCCTCAGATACGCAGTATTTT | CSASPPPGLAGASDTQYF
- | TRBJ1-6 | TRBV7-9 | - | TGTGCCAGCAGCTTCGGACAAAATTCACCCCTCCACTTT | CASSFGQNSPLHF
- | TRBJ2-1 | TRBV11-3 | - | TGTGCCAGCAGCTCCATGGTGGGCCGTCGAGATGAGCAGTTCTTC | CASSSMVGRRDEQFF
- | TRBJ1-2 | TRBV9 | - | TGTGCCAGCAGCGATTCGGGGGTTCTCTATGGCTACACCTTC | CASSDSGVLYGYTF
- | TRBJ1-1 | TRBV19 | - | TGTGCCAGTAGTCATGGGGAGTCTTTTCGGACTGAAGCTTTCTTT | CASSHGESFRTEAFF
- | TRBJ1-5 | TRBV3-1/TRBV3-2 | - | TGTGCCAGCAGCCAGGGCCGACAAAGCAATCAGCCCCAGCATTTT | CASSQGRQSNQPQHF
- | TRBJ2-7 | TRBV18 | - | TGTGCCAGCTCCCAAACAGGCGAGCAGTACTTC | CASSQTGEQYF
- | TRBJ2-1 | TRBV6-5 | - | TGTGCCAGCAACGAGTACAATGAGCAGTTCTTC | CASNEYNEQFF
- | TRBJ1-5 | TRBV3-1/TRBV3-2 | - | TGTGCCAGCAGCCAAGATATTTATCAGCCCCAGCATTTT | CASSQDIYQPQHF
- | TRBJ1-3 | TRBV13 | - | TGTGCCAGCAGCTTACCGCAGGGCTCTGGAAACACCATATATTTT | CASSLPQGSGNTIYF
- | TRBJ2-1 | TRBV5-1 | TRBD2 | TGCGCCAGCAGCACGCCTAGCGGGAGCGGATACAATGAGCAGTTCTTC | CASSTPSGSGYNEQFF
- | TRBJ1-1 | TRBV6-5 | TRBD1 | TGTGCCAGCAGGGTGGACAGGGCCCGGAAAGCTTTCTTT | CASRVDRARKAFF
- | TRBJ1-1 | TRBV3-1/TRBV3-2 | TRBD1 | TGTGCCAGCAGCCTACACGACCAGGGGGAGAACACTGAAGCTTTCTTT | CASSLHDQGENTEAFF
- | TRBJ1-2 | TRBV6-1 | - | TGTGCCAGCAGTGAAGAGGGGGACTATGGCTACACCTTC | CASSEEGDYGYTF
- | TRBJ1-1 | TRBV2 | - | TGTGCCAGCAGTGTGGGCTCCAGGGTTGGCACTGAAGCTTTCTTT | CASSVGSRVGTEAFF
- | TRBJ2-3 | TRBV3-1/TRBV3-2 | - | TGTGCCAGCAGCCGGTCGGGATCAAGGGATACGCAGTATTTT | CASSRSGSRDTQYF
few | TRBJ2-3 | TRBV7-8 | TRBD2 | TGTGCCAGCAGCTTGCCCATGGCGGGAGCAAGCACAGATACGCAGTATTTT | CASSLPMAGASTDTQYF
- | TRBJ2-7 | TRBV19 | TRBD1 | TGTGCCAGTGGGACAGGAGTCTACGAGCAGTACTTC | CASGTGVYEQYF
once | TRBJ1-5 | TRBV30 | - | TGTGCCTGGAATTTGGGGCTAAATCAGCCCCAGCATTTT | CAWNLGLNQPQHF
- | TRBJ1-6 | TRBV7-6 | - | TGTGCCAGCAGCTTACAGGGATCCCAAAATTCACCCCTCCACTTT | CASSLQGSQNSPLHF
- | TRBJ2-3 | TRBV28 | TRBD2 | TGTGCCAGCAGCCCCTGGGGTAGCGGGGGGCCGAGGGATACGCAGTATTTT | CASSPWGSGGPRDTQYF
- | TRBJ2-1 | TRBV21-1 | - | TGTGCCAGCAGCCGCCGGACAGGGAAGGGTTACAATGAGCAGTTCTTC | CASSRRTGKGYNEQFF
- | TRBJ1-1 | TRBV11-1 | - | TGTGCCAGCAGCTTTGGGAGGGCGTTGAACACTGAAGCTTTCTTT | CASSFGRALNTEAFF
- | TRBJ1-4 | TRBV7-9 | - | TGTGCCAGCAGCTTTTCGTTCGGAGTGAGAGAAAAACTGTTTTTT | CASSFSFGVREKLFF
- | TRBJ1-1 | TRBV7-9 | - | TGTGCCAGCAGCCCACAGGGAAAAGAAGCTTTCTTT | CASSPQGKEAFF
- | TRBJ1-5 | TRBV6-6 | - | TGTGCCAGCAGTTACTTCAACGCAGACGGGCAGCCCCAGCATTTT | CASSYFNADGQPQHF